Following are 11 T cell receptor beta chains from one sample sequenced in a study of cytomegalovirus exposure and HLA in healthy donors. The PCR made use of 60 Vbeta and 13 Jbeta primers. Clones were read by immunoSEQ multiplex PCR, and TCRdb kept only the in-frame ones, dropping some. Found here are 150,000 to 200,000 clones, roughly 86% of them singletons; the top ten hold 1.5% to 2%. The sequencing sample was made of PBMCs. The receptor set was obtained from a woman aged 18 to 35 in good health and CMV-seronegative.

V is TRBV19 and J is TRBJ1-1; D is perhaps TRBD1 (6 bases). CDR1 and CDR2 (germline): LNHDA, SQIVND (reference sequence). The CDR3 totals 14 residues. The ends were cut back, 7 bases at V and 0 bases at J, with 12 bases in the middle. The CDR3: CASILDSLNTEAFF. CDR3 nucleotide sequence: TGTGCCAGTATATTGGACAGCCTGAACACTGAAGCTTTCTTT.

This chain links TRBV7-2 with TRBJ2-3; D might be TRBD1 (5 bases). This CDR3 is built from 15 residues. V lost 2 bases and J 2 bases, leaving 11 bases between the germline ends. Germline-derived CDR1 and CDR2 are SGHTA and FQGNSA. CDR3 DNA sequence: TGTGCCAGCAGCTTAAGCGCAGGGATCACAGATACGCAGTATTTT. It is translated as CASSLSAGITDTQYF.

The CDR3 protein is CASREGTKLFF. CDR3 DNA sequence: TGCGCCAGCAGGGAGGGGACAAAACTGTTTTTT. The chain combines TRBV5-1 with TRBJ1-4; a weak D match, TRBD1 (5 bases). Looked up from germline, CDR1 is SGHRS and CDR2 is YFSETQ. There are 11 residues in the CDR3. Trimming stripped 5 bases from V and 10 bases from J, with 9 bases between. Full variable domain (remainder filled in from reference TRBV5-1 and TRBJ1-4): KAGVTQTPRYLIKTRGQQVTLSCSPISGHRSVSWYQQTPGQGLQFLFEYFSETQRNKGNFPGRFSGRQFSNSRSEMNVSTLELGDSALYLCASREGTKLFFGSGTQLSVL.

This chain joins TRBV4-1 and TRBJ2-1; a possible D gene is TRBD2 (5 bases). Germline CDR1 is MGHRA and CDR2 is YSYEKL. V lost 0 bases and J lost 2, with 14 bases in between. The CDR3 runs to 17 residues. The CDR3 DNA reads TGCGCCAGCAGCCAAGATGAGGCGCGGGCTCCCTACAATGAGCAGTTCTTC. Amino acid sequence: CASSQDEARAPYNEQFF.

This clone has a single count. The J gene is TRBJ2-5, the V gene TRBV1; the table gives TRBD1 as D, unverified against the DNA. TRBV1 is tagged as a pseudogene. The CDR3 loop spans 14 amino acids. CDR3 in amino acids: CTSSQDRSGETQYF. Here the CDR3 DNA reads TGCACCAGCAGCCAAGACAGGTCTGGAGAGACCCAGTACTTC.

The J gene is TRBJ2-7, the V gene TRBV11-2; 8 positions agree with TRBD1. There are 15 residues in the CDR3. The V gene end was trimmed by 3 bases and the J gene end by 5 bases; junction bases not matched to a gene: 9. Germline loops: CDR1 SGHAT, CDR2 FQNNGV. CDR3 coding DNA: TGTGCCAGCAGCTTTTCCCCTGGACAGGGACACGAGCAGTACTTC. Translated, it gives CASSFSPGQGHEQYF.

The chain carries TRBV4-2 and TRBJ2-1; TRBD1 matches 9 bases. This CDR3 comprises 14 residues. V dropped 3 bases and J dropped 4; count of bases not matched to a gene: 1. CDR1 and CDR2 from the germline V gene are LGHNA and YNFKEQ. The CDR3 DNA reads TGTGCCAGCAGCCAGGGACAGGGATACAATGAGCAGTTCTTC. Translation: CASSQGQGYNEQFF.

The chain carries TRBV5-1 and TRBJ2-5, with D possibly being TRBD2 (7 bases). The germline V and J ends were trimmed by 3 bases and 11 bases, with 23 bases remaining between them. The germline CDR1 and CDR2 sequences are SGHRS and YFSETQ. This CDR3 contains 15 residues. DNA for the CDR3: TGCGCCAGCAGCTCCTCCTTAGGGGGGGCTGAGGCGCAGTACTTC. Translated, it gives CASSSSLGGAEAQYF.

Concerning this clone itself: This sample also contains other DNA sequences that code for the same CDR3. CDR3 sequence reads: CASSEATGGQETQYF. CDR3 bases: TGTGCCAGCAGTGAAGCGACAGGGGGCCAAGAGACCCAGTACTTC. The V gene is TRBV6-1, the J gene TRBJ2-5, with 9 nucleotides matching TRBD1. Germline assignment: CDR1 MNHNS and CDR2 SASEGT. V dropped 0 bases and J dropped 1; count of bases not matched to a gene: 0. The CDR3 consists of 15 residues.

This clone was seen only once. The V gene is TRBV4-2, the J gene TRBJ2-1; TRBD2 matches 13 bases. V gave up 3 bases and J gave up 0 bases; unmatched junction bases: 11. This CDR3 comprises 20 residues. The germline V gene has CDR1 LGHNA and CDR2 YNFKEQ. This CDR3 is CASSHDGLAGAQSSYNEQFF. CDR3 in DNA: TGTGCCAGCAGCCACGATGGACTAGCGGGAGCCCAGAGCTCCTACAATGAGCAGTTCTTC.

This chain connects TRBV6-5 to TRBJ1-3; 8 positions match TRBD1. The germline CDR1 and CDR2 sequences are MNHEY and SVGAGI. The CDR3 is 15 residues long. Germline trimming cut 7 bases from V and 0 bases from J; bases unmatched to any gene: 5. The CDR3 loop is CASIGTGFSGNTIYF. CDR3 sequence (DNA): TGTGCCAGCATCGGGACAGGATTCTCTGGAAACACCATATATTTT.